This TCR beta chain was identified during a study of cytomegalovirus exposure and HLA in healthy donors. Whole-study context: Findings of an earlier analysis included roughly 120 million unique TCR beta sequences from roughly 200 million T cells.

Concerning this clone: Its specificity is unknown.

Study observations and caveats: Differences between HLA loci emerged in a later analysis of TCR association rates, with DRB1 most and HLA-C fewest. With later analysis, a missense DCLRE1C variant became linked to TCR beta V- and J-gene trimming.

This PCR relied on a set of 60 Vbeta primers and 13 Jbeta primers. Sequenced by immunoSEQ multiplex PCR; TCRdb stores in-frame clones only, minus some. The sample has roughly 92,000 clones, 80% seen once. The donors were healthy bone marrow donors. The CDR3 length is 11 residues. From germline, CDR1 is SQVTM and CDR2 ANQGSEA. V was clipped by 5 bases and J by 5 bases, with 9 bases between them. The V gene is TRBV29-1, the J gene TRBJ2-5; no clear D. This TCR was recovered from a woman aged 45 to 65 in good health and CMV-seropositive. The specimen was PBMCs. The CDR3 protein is CSVSFAETQYF. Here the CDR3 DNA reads TGCAGCGTTTCATTCGCGGAGACCCAGTACTTC.